One and the same sample provided the 31 T cell receptor beta chains below, sequenced in a study of persistence of HIV-infected CD4 T cells. Stimulation used about 10 ug/mL lysate from CMV-infected fibroblasts. CD40L/CD69 double-negative CD45RO-high memory CD4+ T cells were collected. The libraries were made with immunoSEQ version 4 in survey mode. Libraries were prepared by immunoSEQ multiplex PCR; TCRdb keeps only in-frame clonotypes and omits some of them. The table has 37,000 or so clones, approximately 80% seen once. For these receptors, no antigen is known. Sequencing used CD4+ T cells sorted from PBMCs after roughly 18-hour stimulation, obtained from a patient who received antiretroviral therapy. The source is an adult man with HIV who was CMV-seropositive.

This clone was detected only a few times. This chain joins TRBV6-4 and TRBJ2-1, with D perhaps TRBD1 (6 bases). V lost 5 bases and J lost 8, with 13 bases in between. Per the germline V gene, CDR1 is MRHNA and CDR2 is SNTAGT. This CDR3 has 13 amino acids. The CDR3 reads CASSNQQGYEQFF. The CDR3, as DNA: TGTGCCAGCAGTAACCAACAGGGCTATGAGCAGTTCTTC.

The chain recombines TRBV3-1 (or the pseudogene TRBV3-2) with TRBJ1-6; no reliable D call. The CDR3 spans 15 residues. Germline assignment: CDR1 LGHDT and CDR2 YNNKEL (reference sequence). Trimming took 1 base from V and 7 from J, leaving 11 bases between them. The DNA of the CDR3 is TGTGCCAGCAGCCAAGTGTCGGCGGGCAATTCACCCCTCCACTTT. This gives the protein CASSQVSAGNSPLHF.

This chain links TRBV7-9 with TRBJ1-4; no reliable D call. V gave up 1 base and J gave up 0 bases, with 12 bases separating them. The CDR3 is 17 amino acids. CDR1 and CDR2 from the germline V gene are SEHNR and FQNEAQ (reference sequence). CDR3 protein: CASSLGRSSSTNEKLFF. CDR3 coding DNA: TGTGCCAGCAGCTTAGGGCGGTCTTCATCAACTAATGAAAAACTGTTTTTT.

The chain recombines TRBV13 with TRBJ1-3; no clear D gene. Trimming pared 6 bases from V and 0 bases from J, leaving 21 bases between. Germline-derived CDR1 and CDR2 are PRHDT and FYEKMQ (reference sequence). This CDR3 has 18 residues. CDR3 nucleotides: TGTGCCAGCAGGAACCTCAGGTTTACCCGGAGCTCTGGAAACACCATATATTTT. It specifies CASRNLRFTRSSGNTIYF.

V gene TRBV15 combines with J gene TRBJ1-5; 11 bases agree with TRBD1. The germline V gene encodes CDR1 LNHNV and CDR2 YYDKDF (reference sequence). The ends lost 2 bases at V and 3 bases at J; junction bases unmatched: 9. The CDR3 loop spans 18 amino acids. CDR3 nucleotide sequence: TGTGCCACCAGCAGACCACGCCGGGACAGGGGGGTCAATCAGCCCCAGCATTTT. It is translated as CATSRPRRDRGVNQPQHF.

The chain links TRBV4-1 to TRBJ2-2; TRBD1 agrees at 7 bases. Germline CDR1 and CDR2: MGHRA and YSYEKL. The V and J ends lost 4 bases and 3 bases, in that order; junction bases with no gene match: 5. The CDR3 runs to 15 residues. Written as DNA, the CDR3 is TGCGCCAGCAGCCGTAGACAGGGAGACACCGGGGAGCTGTTTTTT. This codes for CASSRRQGDTGELFF.

The V and J genes are TRBV24-1 and TRBJ2-7; possibly TRBD1 for D (6 bases). The length of the CDR3 is 17 residues. Trimming cost V 5 bases and J 0 bases, with 19 bases left between them. The germline V gene has CDR1 KGHDR and CDR2 SFDVKD. CDR3 nucleotide sequence: TGTGCCACCAGTGGACAAGAAGGGACAAGGAGCTCCTACGAGCAGTACTTC. Translation gives CATSGQEGTRSSYEQYF.

The chain joins TRBV30 to TRBJ1-1, with TRBD1 as a possible D gene (6 bases). Trimming removed 1 base at V and 5 bases at J, with 20 bases between. The CDR3 length is 16 residues. The germline CDR1 and CDR2 sequences are GTSNPN and SVGIG (reference sequence). The CDR3 region has the DNA TGTGCCTGGAGTGGCAAATTTCACAGGGTTTCAACTGAAGCTTTCTTT. It specifies CAWSGKFHRVSTEAFF.

The CDR3: CAIRQYLNTEAFF. The CDR3 DNA reads as TGTGCCATCCGACAGTACTTGAACACTGAAGCTTTCTTT. The chain has TRBV5-5 and TRBJ1-1; tentatively, D is TRBD1 (5 bases). The CDR3 consists of 13 residues. V shed 9 bases and J shed 0 bases, with 12 bases lying between them. Germline CDR1 SGHKS, CDR2 YYEKEE (reference sequence).

DNA for the CDR3: TGTGCCAGCAGTTTATACCCAGGGAATTCACCCCTCCACTTT. It is translated as CASSLYPGNSPLHF. This rearrangement joins TRBV28 to TRBJ1-6; tentative D call: TRBD1 (5 bases). The CDR3 has 14 amino acids. Germline lookup yields CDR1 MDHEN and CDR2 SYDVKM. V was trimmed by 1 base and J by 7 bases, leaving 8 bases between them.

The rearrangement links TRBV6-5 to TRBJ1-1; 7 bases are a match to TRBD1. Per the germline V gene, CDR1 is MNHEY and CDR2 is SVGAGI. J lost 5 bases, V lost 5 bases, and 11 bases had no gene match. The CDR3 runs 15 residues. The CDR3 DNA reads as TGTGCCAGCAGTCCTCCGAAGGGGGCGAAAACTGAAGCTTTCTTT. Protein sequence: CASSPPKGAKTEAFF.

This chain joins TRBV10-1 and TRBJ2-1; TRBD1 matches 12 bases. Germline CDR1 and CDR2: WNHNN and SYGVQD (reference sequence). V shed 3 bases and J 4 bases; nucleotides not matched to a gene: 16. The CDR3 contains 20 residues. CDR3 DNA sequence: TGCGCCAGCAGTGATAGGTTGTGGGACAGGGGGCAATTCGGGTACAATGAGCAGTTCTTC. It is translated as CASSDRLWDRGQFGYNEQFF.

This chain connects TRBV28 to TRBJ1-2; 8 bases are shared with TRBD1. The CDR3 length is 15 residues. Germline V gene lookup returns CDR1 MDHEN and CDR2 SYDVKM. The trim removed 6 bases at V and 4 bases at J, leaving 10 bases unmatched. The CDR3 coding sequence is TGTGCCAGCAGGTTCGACAGGGGTGGGACCTATGGCTACACCTTC. This encodes CASRFDRGGTYGYTF.

The CDR3 is CASSSGQSEQYF. The CDR3 DNA is TGTGCCAGCAGTTCGGGACAAAGCGAGCAGTACTTC. V usage is TRBV12-3 or TRBV12-4 and J usage is TRBJ2-7; the D gene is possibly TRBD1 (6 bases). The CDR3 extends over 12 amino acids. V lost 4 bases, J lost 6 bases, and 10 bases lay in between.

This chain connects TRBV2 to TRBJ2-7; maybe TRBD2 (7 bases). V was pared by 5 bases and J by 6 bases, with 11 bases between. This CDR3 region has 12 residues. Germline lookup yields CDR1 SNHLY and CDR2 FYNNEI. The chain's CDR3 is CASSPGEGEQYF. Here the CDR3 DNA reads TGTGCCAGCAGTCCAGGGGAGGGCGAGCAGTACTTC.

The rearrangement uses TRBV21-1 and TRBJ1-1. TRBV21-1 is a pseudogene segment. This CDR3 has 16 amino acids. For the CDR3, the DNA is TGTGCCAGCAGCAAAGAAAAGGGCAGTACTAACACTGAAGCTTTCTTT. Amino acids: CASSKEKGSTNTEAFF.

In this sample, this clone turned up a few times. The V call is TRBV6-5, the J call TRBJ2-2, with TRBD1 as a possible D gene (5 bases). Germline CDR1 and CDR2: MNHEY and SVGAGI. V dropped 2 bases and J dropped 3 bases, with 10 bases sitting between them. The CDR3 consists of 15 residues. The CDR3 is CASSYGAYDTGELFF. The CDR3, as DNA: TGTGCCAGCAGTTACGGGGCTTACGACACCGGGGAGCTGTTTTTT.

The chain combines TRBV3-1 (or the pseudogene TRBV3-2) with TRBJ2-3; D is unresolved. Trimming removed 2 bases from V and 2 bases from J, with 8 bases in between. The CDR3 spans 14 residues. Germline-derived CDR1 and CDR2 are LGHDT and YNNKEL (reference sequence). The CDR3 loop reads CASSQMTTTDTQYF. The DNA for the CDR3 is TGTGCCAGCAGCCAAATGACGACCACAGATACGCAGTATTTT.

In its sample, this clone was seen a few times. The chain carries TRBV5-1 and TRBJ1-6; TRBD1 agrees at 10 bases. Trimming took 5 bases from V and 0 from J; bases not matched to a gene: 8. The CDR3 is 18 residues long. Per germline, CDR1 SGHRS and CDR2 YFSETQ. CDR3 coding DNA: TGCGCCAGCAGTTTGACAGGGGGCCGTATCTCCTATAATTCACCCCTCCACTTT. This codes for CASSLTGGRISYNSPLHF.

In nucleotides, the CDR3 is TGTGCCAGTAATAACAAACAGGTAAATCAGCCCCAGCATTTT. Residues: CASNNKQVNQPQHF. The rearrangement joins TRBV19 to TRBJ1-5, with D possibly TRBD1 on 5 matching bases. V lost 7 bases and J lost 4, with 14 bases in between. The CDR3 has 14 amino acids. Germline-derived CDR1 and CDR2 are LNHDA and SQIVND (reference sequence).

This clone was observed a handful of times. In DNA, the CDR3 is TGTGCCAGTAGTATTGATCTGGTGACGGTTTCACCCCTCCACTTT. Encoded protein: CASSIDLVTVSPLHF. J is TRBJ1-6 and V is TRBV19; D gene uncertain. Trimming shortened V by 3 bases and J by 9 bases, and 15 bases separated the two germline ends. CDR3 length equals 15 residues. CDR1 is LNHDA and CDR2 is SQIVND in the germline V gene (reference sequence).

The chain uses TRBV5-1 and TRBJ1-2; D might be TRBD1 (5 bases). Germline CDR1 SGHRS, CDR2 YFSETQ. V was shortened by 2 bases and J by 3 bases, with 8 bases between the two germline ends. This CDR3 region has 13 residues. CDR3: CASSLEGHYGYTF. The CDR3 nucleotides read TGCGCCAGCAGCTTAGAGGGGCACTATGGCTACACCTTC.

The chain links TRBV2 to TRBJ2-7; no clear D gene. Trimming took 9 bases from V and 3 from J, leaving 9 bases between them. The CDR3 consists of 11 residues. Germline V gene data show CDR1 as SNHLY and CDR2 as FYNNEI. The CDR3: CASSGRYEQYF. DNA of the CDR3: TGTGCCAGTTCGGGCCGCTACGAGCAGTACTTC.

V is TRBV30 and J is TRBJ1-2; D perhaps matches TRBD1 (5 bases). Germline loops: CDR1 GTSNPN, CDR2 SVGIG (reference sequence). The V end was cut by 3 bases, the J end by 12 bases, with 14 bases between. The CDR3 spans 11 residues. CDR3 loop: CAWRKDEGHTF. The CDR3 coding sequence is TGTGCCTGGAGGAAAGATGAGGGGCACACCTTC.

The chain employs TRBV5-1 and TRBJ2-7, with D tentatively TRBD2 (5 bases). V lost 9 bases, J lost 3 bases, and 16 bases lay in between. CDR3 length: 13 amino acids. Germline V gene sequence: CDR1 SGHRS, CDR2 YFSETQ. Here the CDR3 reads CATSEEGIYEQYF. DNA of the CDR3: TGCGCCACCTCTGAAGAGGGAATCTACGAGCAGTACTTC.

This rearrangement joins TRBV5-1 to TRBJ1-1; 7 bases map to TRBD1. Germline V gives CDR1 SGHRS, CDR2 YFSETQ. The V and J ends lost 4 bases and 3 bases, in that order; junction bases with no gene match: 6. CDR3 length equals 14 residues. In DNA form, the CDR3 reads TGCGCCAGCAGCGGCGGGACAGATCACACTGAAGCTTTCTTT. Its translation is CASSGGTDHTEAFF.

The chain recombines TRBV12-3 or TRBV12-4 with TRBJ1-1; D is unresolved. This CDR3 comprises 13 residues. V lost 2 bases and J lost 1, with 5 bases in between. CDR3 nucleotide sequence: TGTGCCAGCAGTTTACCCAAGAACACTGAAGCTTTCTTT. This sequence encodes CASSLPKNTEAFF.

The V gene is TRBV5-1, the J gene TRBJ2-7; TRBD1 might be the D (6 bases). V dropped 1 base and J dropped 0 bases, with 11 bases sitting between them. This CDR3 has 15 amino acids. The germline gives CDR1 SGHRS, CDR2 YFSETQ. The DNA of the CDR3 is TGCGCCAGCAGCTTGAGTGGACAGCCCTCCTACGAGCAGTACTTC. It encodes CASSLSGQPSYEQYF.

This chain links TRBV6-5 with TRBJ1-3; no reliable D call. The CDR3 is 16 amino acids. Germline V gene lookup returns CDR1 MNHEY and CDR2 SVGAGI. V lost 1 base and J lost 0, with 10 bases in between. The CDR3, as DNA: TGTGCCAGCAGTTACTGGACCGATACCTCTGGAAACACCATATATTTT. Protein: CASSYWTDTSGNTIYF.

The chain couples TRBV24-1 to TRBJ2-2; 9 bases align to TRBD1. CDR3 length equals 16 residues. V was pared by 4 bases and J by 6 bases, with 8 bases of the junction left unmatched. The germline V gene encodes CDR1 KGHDR and CDR2 SFDVKD. CDR3 nucleotides: TGTGCCACCAGTGACGGGGGACAGGGAAAACCCGGGGAGCTGTTTTTT. Translating it yields CATSDGGQGKPGELFF.

This chain links TRBV7-9 with TRBJ2-3, with D perhaps matching TRBD2 (7 bases). This CDR3 is built from 15 residues. V was shortened by 1 base and J by 5 bases, with 13 bases between the two germline ends. CDR1 SEHNR and CDR2 FQNEAQ come from the germline V gene (reference sequence). CDR3 protein: CASSLVRGAIDTQYF. As DNA, the CDR3 is TGTGCCAGCAGCTTAGTTCGGGGGGCTATAGATACGCAGTATTTT. The full variable domain, with the rest looked up from reference TRBV7-9 and TRBJ2-3, is DTGVSQNPRHKITKRGQNVTFRCDPISEHNRLYWYRQTLGQGPEFLTYFQNEAQLEKSRLLSDRFSAERPKGSFSTLEIQRTEQGDSAMYLCASSLVRGAIDTQYFGPGTRLTVL.